What follows are 10 T cell receptor beta chains derived from one specimen sequenced in a study of blood T cells in healthy people across ages. The second PCR ran about 6 to 12 cycles with a sample-barcoded 5' primer and J-beta primers. TCRdb processed the 5' RACE reads anew with MiXCR; each CDR3 protein has one entry. Counted here are approximately 810,000 distinct CDR3 sequences, less than 35% occurring once; the ten biggest clones make up around a sixth. Specimen: blood. The receptors were sampled from a woman aged 80 or over in good health.

This clonotype was seen just once. CDR3 DNA: TGCAGCGTTGGGGGGGCTAGCGGGGCCATAGAGACCCAGTACTTC. Protein: CSVGGASGAIETQYF. This chain joins TRBV29-1 and TRBJ2-5; 9 bases line up with TRBD2. The V gene's germline CDR1 is SQVTM and CDR2 ANQGSEA. This CDR3 region has 15 residues. After removal of 4 bases from V and 4 bases from J, the junction contained 10 bases not matched to a gene.

This clonotype was detected once. This chain links TRBV7-2 with TRBJ2-5; 10 bases map to TRBD2. The J call is uncertain, as TRBJ2-4 better fits the DNA end. The V gene's germline CDR1 is SGHTA and CDR2 FQGNSA. CDR3 length: 14 residues. CDR3 nucleotides: TGTGCCAGCAGCGTTAGCGGGGGGAGAGACATTCAGTACTTC. Encoded protein: CASSVSGGRDIQYF.

This clonotype was counted at least ten times. In DNA, the CDR3 is TGCAGCGTTCCCCCCGGGCCGGGAGGGGGAACCTACGAGCAGTACTTC. Translating it yields CSVPPGPGGGTYEQYF. The chain employs TRBV29-1 and TRBJ2-7; 8 nucleotides match TRBD2. V shed 5 bases, J shed 2 bases, and the junction held 14 bases outside the gene matches. CDR3 length: 16 amino acids. The germline V gene encodes CDR1 SQVTM and CDR2 ANQGSEA.

The sample holds many counts of this clonotype. This sequence joins TRBV5-1 and TRBJ2-1; TRBD1 matches 7 bases. The CDR3 has 14 residues. Germline V CDR1 and CDR2: SGHRS, YFSETQ. V was pared by 4 bases and J by 1 base, with 2 bases of the junction left unmatched. The CDR3 region has the DNA TGCGCCAGCAGCCCGGGACAGTCCTACAATGAGCAGTTCTTC. Its translation: CASSPGQSYNEQFF.

This clonotype was picked up many times. The chain couples TRBV6-6 to TRBJ2-6; no firm D call. V dropped 6 bases and J dropped 0 bases, with 15 bases sitting between them. Germline values: CDR1 MNHNY, CDR2 SVGAGI (reference sequence). The CDR3 has 17 residues. In DNA form, the CDR3 reads TGTGCCAGCAGGTCGAAGGGATTAGGCTCTGGGGCCAACGTCCTGACTTTC. Residues: CASRSKGLGSGANVLTF.

This rearrangement joins TRBV5-1 to TRBJ2-5; 7 bases fit TRBD2. The closer fit of TRBJ2-7 to the DNA end suggests the J call may be wrong. Germline V gives CDR1 SGHRS, CDR2 YFSETQ. The CDR3 has 16 amino acids. CDR3 nucleotide sequence: TGCGCCAGCCGTAGGCCCAAAACGGGGGGTAGGTACGAGCAGTACTTC. Encoded protein: CASRRPKTGGRYEQYF.

This clonotype was recorded many times. The J gene is TRBJ2-3, the V gene TRBV24-1, with D perhaps matching TRBD2 (6 bases). CDR1 is KGHDR, CDR2 SFDVKD, per germline. With 4 bases removed from V and 9 bases from J, the gap between germline ends came to 19 bases. CDR3 length equals 15 residues. The CDR3 DNA reads as TGTGCCACCAGTGACCCGGGGGTTGAAAGACAGACGCAGTATTTT. It codes for CATSDPGVERQTQYF.

With regard to this clonotype: Possible read error: a much larger clone is one base away. The rearrangement links TRBV6-5 to TRBJ2-5; weak D call: TRBD2 (5 bases). Germline V gene lookup returns CDR1 MNHEY and CDR2 SVGAGI. V shed 3 bases and J shed 11 bases, with 19 bases lying between them. CDR3 length equals 14 residues. The CDR3 sequence: CASSYDYSPNEQYF. The CDR3, as DNA: TGTGCCAGCAGTTATGACTATTCCCCCAATGAGCAGTACTTC.

In the case of this clonotype: Germline is not matched at one junction end, which may reflect a read error. The chain couples TRBV24-1 to TRBJ2-1, with D perhaps matching TRBD1 or TRBD2 (5 bases each). The CDR3 loop spans 12 amino acids. In germline, CDR1 is KGHDR, CDR2 SFDVKD. CDR3: CAASDFGGEQFF. CDR3 sequence (DNA): TGTGCCGCCAGTGATTTTGGGGGTGAGCAGTTCTTC.

The chain carries TRBV3-1 and TRBJ1-2, with D hard to call. The length of the CDR3 is 14 residues. Germline assignment: CDR1 LGHDT and CDR2 YNNKEL (reference sequence). Trimming removed 1 base from V and 4 bases from J, with 10 bases in between. CDR3 DNA: TGTGCCAGCAGCCAAGGGATGCGGCCCTATGGCTACACCTTC. Translating it yields CASSQGMRPYGYTF.